The 7 T cell receptor beta chains below come from one sample, sequenced in a study of early T cells in non-severe SARS-CoV-2 infection. MiXCR was run by TCRdb on the 5' RACE reads, yielding one entry per CDR3 protein. This sample has some 59,000 distinct CDR3 sequences, with 8.5% to 10% found just once. The sequencing here drew on whole blood, taken at baseline. The receptors shown here come from an adult who was a healthcare worker with PCR-confirmed SARS-CoV-2 infection or an uninfected control (not recorded which).

This clonotype was picked up many times. The chain joins TRBV12-3 or TRBV12-4 to TRBJ2-7; no clear D. The CDR3 has 13 amino acids. Trimming pared 2 bases from V and 4 bases from J, leaving 9 bases between. CDR3 protein: CASSLRSLYEQYF. As DNA, the CDR3 is TGTGCCAGCAGTTTAAGGTCCCTATACGAGCAGTACTTC.

This clonotype has at least ten counts. V and J are TRBV12-3 or TRBV12-4 and TRBJ2-3; 8 bases are a match to TRBD1. Germline trimming cut 7 bases from V and 5 bases from J; bases unmatched to any gene: 8. This CDR3 has 14 amino acids. CDR3 protein: CASNPQGAGDTQYF. DNA for the CDR3: TGTGCCAGCAACCCTCAGGGGGCCGGAGATACGCAGTATTTT.

This clonotype was seen many times. The chain combines TRBV7-9 with TRBJ2-7, with no clear D. V was pared by 2 bases and J by 5 bases, with 4 bases between. Looked up from germline, CDR1 is SEHNR and CDR2 is FQNEAQ (reference sequence). The CDR3 loop spans 11 amino acids. The CDR3 DNA reads TGTGCCAGCAGCTTACTCCACGAGCAGTACTTC. Translating it yields CASSLLHEQYF. Using reference TRBV7-9 and TRBJ2-7 for the parts outside the CDR3, the full variable domain is DTGVSQNPRHKITKRGQNVTFRCDPISEHNRLYWYRQTLGQGPEFLTYFQNEAQLEKSRLLSDRFSAERPKGSFSTLEIQRTEQGDSAMYLCASSLLHEQYFGPGTRLTVT.

This clonotype has a handful of counts. The chain uses TRBV7-8 and TRBJ2-2; D remains ambiguous. Trimming took 5 bases from V and 0 from J, leaving 10 bases between them. The CDR3 totals 15 residues. Germline assignment: CDR1 SGHVS and CDR2 FQNEAQ. Here the CDR3 reads CASSPRRTNTGELFF. CDR3 DNA sequence: TGTGCCAGCAGCCCCCGCCGAACGAACACCGGGGAGCTGTTTTTT.

The sample holds a few counts of this clonotype. The chain recombines TRBV5-1 with TRBJ1-1, with D possibly matching TRBD1 (6 bases). V was clipped by 7 bases and J by 3 bases, with 22 bases between them. The CDR3 loop spans 16 amino acids. The V gene's germline CDR1 is SGHRS and CDR2 YFSETQ. The CDR3 is CASGLTQTGIDTEAFF. CDR3 DNA: TGCGCCAGCGGACTTACCCAAACAGGGATAGACACTGAAGCTTTCTTT.

The gene calls are TRBV15 and TRBJ2-7; the D gene is possibly TRBD1 (6 bases). Germline V gene sequence: CDR1 LNHNV, CDR2 YYDKDF (reference sequence). Trimming stripped 0 bases from V and 2 bases from J, with 8 bases between. The CDR3 consists of 14 residues. As DNA, the CDR3 is TGTGCCACCAGCAGAGACAGGGGCCCCTACGAGCAGTACTTC. Translated: CATSRDRGPYEQYF.

At least ten counts were recorded for this clonotype. The V call is TRBV2, the J call TRBJ2-5; D is ambiguous. Germline V gives CDR1 SNHLY, CDR2 FYNNEI. The germline V and J ends were trimmed by 4 bases and 6 bases, with 12 bases remaining between them. The CDR3 spans 13 residues. CDR3 nucleotides: TGTGCCAGCAGTGCGTCTAGGGCACAGACCCAGTACTTC. Protein: CASSASRAQTQYF.